This T cell receptor beta chain was documented in a study of PD-L1 blockade in urothelial cancer. The germline V and J ends were trimmed by 1 base and 4 bases, with 11 bases remaining between them. This CDR3 has 14 amino acids. Germline V lookup: CDR1 SGHAT, CDR2 FQNNGV. Noted time point: peripheral blood 6 weeks after treatment start. The method was immunoSEQ multiplex PCR; TCRdb's version includes in-frame clones alone and lacks a portion of them. Here the sample spans 35,000 to 40,000 clones, 75% to 90% being singletons. This sequence originates from a man aged 55 to 70 with urothelial cancer. Specimen: PBMCs, collected around atezolizumab (anti-PD-L1) treatment. The chain has TRBV11-2 and TRBJ2-7; D is perhaps TRBD1 (6 bases). CDR3 region: CASSLVRGRYEQYF. The CDR3 nucleotides are TGTGCCAGCAGCTTAGTCAGGGGAAGGTACGAGCAGTACTTC.